This T cell receptor (beta chain) was identified in a study of response to subunit inactivated influenza vaccine. Germline assignment: CDR1 MNHEY and CDR2 SMNVEV (reference sequence). The CDR3 totals 16 residues. The ends were cut back, 0 bases at V and 2 bases at J, with 11 bases in the middle. TCRdb processed the RT-PCR reads anew with MiXCR; each CDR3 protein has one entry. The sample holds about 570,000 distinct CDR3 sequences, around 11% seen once. These data were also filed under a second study, of T cells expressing NK-cell markers. That work states: TCR beta cDNA was generated via 5'RACE template switching incorporating UMIs. Eight donors were sequenced, of whom seven were HCMV-seropositive, while the remaining one was HCMV-seronegative. In a few donors, dominant clonotypes made up about 25-60.1% of CD3+CD56-NKG2C+ cells. Clarity on HCMV specificity was lacking for the expanded NKG2C+ T cell clones.

The chain has TRBV27 and TRBJ1-5; D uncertain. The sequence derives from a man aged 50 or older who received an inactivated influenza vaccine. This specimen consisted of PBMCs from blood, obtained on the day of vaccination. CDR3 region: CASSLSAGSGNQPQHF. The CDR3 DNA sequence: TGTGCCAGCAGTTTATCGGCGGGCTCGGGCAATCAGCCCCAGCATTTT.